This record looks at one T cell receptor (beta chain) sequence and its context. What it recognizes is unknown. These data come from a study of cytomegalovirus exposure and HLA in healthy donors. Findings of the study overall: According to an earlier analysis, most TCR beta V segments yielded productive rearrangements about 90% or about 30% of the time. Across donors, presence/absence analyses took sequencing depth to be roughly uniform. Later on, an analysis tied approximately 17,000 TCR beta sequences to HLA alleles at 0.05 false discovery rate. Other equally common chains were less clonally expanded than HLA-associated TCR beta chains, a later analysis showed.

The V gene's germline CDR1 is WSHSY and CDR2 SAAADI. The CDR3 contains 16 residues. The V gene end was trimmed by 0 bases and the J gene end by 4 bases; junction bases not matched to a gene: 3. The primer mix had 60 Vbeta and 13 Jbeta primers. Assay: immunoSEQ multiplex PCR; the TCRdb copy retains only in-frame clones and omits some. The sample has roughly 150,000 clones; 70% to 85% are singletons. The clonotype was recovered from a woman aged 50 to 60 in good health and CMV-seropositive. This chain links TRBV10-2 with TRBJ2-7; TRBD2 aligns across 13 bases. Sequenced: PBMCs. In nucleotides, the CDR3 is TGCGCCAGCAGTGAGTCGAGGACTAGCGGGAGATACGAGCAGTACTTC. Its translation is CASSESRTSGRYEQYF.